This record looks at one TCR beta chain sequence and its context. What it binds is not known. Treatment reported: some 19 received Ad26.COV2.S at low or high dose, single or two shots; roughly 5 received placebo; per-sample allocation not given. Collection of samples fell on day 63 after the first vaccine or placebo injection. The data belong to a study of Ad26.COV2.S vaccination and SARS-CoV-2 variants. Study-wide results and limits: Once vaccination had occurred, spike-specific CD8+ and CD4+ T cell responses reportedly showed substantial breadth. The study found higher spike-specific TCR breadth in vaccine than placebo recipients.

The CDR3 length is 13 residues. V dropped 0 bases and J dropped 6 bases, with 10 bases sitting between them. Germline V gene sequence: CDR1 SGHDT, CDR2 YYEEEE. Sequenced by immunoSEQ multiplex PCR; TCRdb stores in-frame clones only, minus some. The table shows around 450,000 clones, with 85% to 90% occurring only once. The chain carries TRBV5-6 and TRBJ2-7; D unresolved. The source was peripheral blood, collected in a trial of Ad26.COV2.S vaccine versus placebo. This clonotype was obtained from a person between 18 and 60 years old who received the Ad26.COV2.S COVID-19 vaccine or a placebo. For the CDR3, the DNA is TGTGCCAGCAGCTTGGTTGCGACCATCGAGCAGTACTTC. Translated, it gives CASSLVATIEQYF.